This T cell receptor beta chain appears in the sequencing data of a study of prognosis after radiotherapy for stage I lung cancer. In the study overall: There were approximately 15 patients with newly diagnosed primary stage I lung tumors and roughly five patients with oligometastatic NSCLC after surgical resection of the primary tumor. Therapy given concurrently with stereotactic body radiotherapy reached no patient. Regarding the study as a whole: Clone counts measured for unique TCRs fell after stereotactic body radiation therapy, median roughly 9,300 versus 7,200.

This clonotype is large (0.1 to 1%) by share. Its specificity is unknown. Multiplex PCR, run in two rounds, amplified TCR beta CDR3 from genomic DNA. Initially, in first-round PCR, primers specific to each TRBV and TRBJ gene were used. One entry per CDR3 protein results from TCRdb running MiXCR on the multiplex PCR reads. The table lists tens of thousands of distinct CDR3 sequences, roughly 24% of them singletons. This CDR3 has 15 residues. CDR1 is MDHEN and CDR2 is SYDVKM in the germline V gene. V shed 5 bases and J shed 0 bases, with 13 bases lying between them. Around 5.9 milliliters of peripheral blood were drawn at each of two time points.

Here the sequenced sample was PBMCs, taken before or after stereotactic body radiation therapy (not recorded which). This chain joins TRBV28 and TRBJ1-2; D is possibly TRBD1 (5 bases). The sequence derives from a donor of 50 years or more with non-small cell lung cancer. The CDR3 sequence is CASSPAGNSNYGYTF. Written as DNA, the CDR3 is TGTGCCAGCAGTCCCGCAGGGAATTCTAACTATGGCTACACCTTC.